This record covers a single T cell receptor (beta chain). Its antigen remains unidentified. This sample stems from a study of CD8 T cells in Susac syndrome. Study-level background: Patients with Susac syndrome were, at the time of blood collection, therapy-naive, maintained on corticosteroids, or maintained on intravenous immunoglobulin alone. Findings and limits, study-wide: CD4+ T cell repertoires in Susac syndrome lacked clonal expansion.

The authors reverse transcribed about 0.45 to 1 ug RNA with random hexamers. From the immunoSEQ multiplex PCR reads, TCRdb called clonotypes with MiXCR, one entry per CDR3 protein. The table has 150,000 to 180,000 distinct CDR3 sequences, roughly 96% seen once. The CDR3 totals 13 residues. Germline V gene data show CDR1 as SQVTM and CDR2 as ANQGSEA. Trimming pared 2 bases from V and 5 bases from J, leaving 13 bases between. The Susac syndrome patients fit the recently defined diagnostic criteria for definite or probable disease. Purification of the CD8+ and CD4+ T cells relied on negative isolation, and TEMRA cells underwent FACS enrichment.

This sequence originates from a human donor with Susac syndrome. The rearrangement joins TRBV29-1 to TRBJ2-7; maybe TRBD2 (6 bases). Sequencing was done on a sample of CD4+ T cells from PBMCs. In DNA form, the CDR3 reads TGCAGCGTTGAATCGCGGGGTCTCGACGAGCAGTACTTC. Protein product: CSVESRGLDEQYF.